The clone carrying this T cell receptor beta chain was detected once. V lost 1 base and J lost 9; bases outside the gene matches: 9. CDR1 SGHRS and CDR2 YFSETQ come from the germline V gene. The CDR3 contains 16 residues. This sample was included in a study of blood T cell repertoires in COVID-19. Study as a whole: COVID-19 samples collected from the United States, Italy and Spain covered acute and convalescent phases. From T cells, B-cell-depleted T cells, or PBMCs came the material, which was cDNA or gDNA.

Source study methods: Reference gene primer amplification gave estimated nucleated cell counts. Clones were read by immunoSEQ multiplex PCR, and TCRdb kept only the in-frame ones, dropping some. The D gene and trimming were derived from the DNA, and the V and J assignments and clone size from that table. The table shows approximately 320,000 clones, with about 82% occurring only once. The sequence came from a human donor in a cohort sampled during active COVID-19. The genes are TRBV5-1 and TRBJ2-1, with 11 bases that match TRBD2. The specimen was peripheral blood. The CDR3 DNA sequence: TGCGCCAGCAGCTTGCCCGCACTAGCGGGGGCGGGTGAGCAGTTCTTC. Its protein is CASSLPALAGAGEQFF.